Shown below are 9 T cell receptor beta chains from a single sample sequenced in a study of cytomegalovirus exposure and HLA in healthy donors. Primers included in the PCR were 60 Vbeta and 13 Jbeta primers. Method: immunoSEQ multiplex PCR; TCRdb's copy keeps in-frame clones and lacks some. The data contain roughly 120,000 clones, approximately 68% of them singletons. Sequencing used PBMCs. The receptor source for this set is a man aged 25 to 40 in good health and CMV-seropositive.

The gene calls are TRBV7-6 and TRBJ2-3, with 8 bases aligning to TRBD1. CDR1 and CDR2 from the germline V gene are SGHVS and FNYEAQ. V lost 5 bases and J lost 4; bases outside the gene matches: 14. This CDR3 contains 17 residues. The DNA for the CDR3 is TGTGCCAGCAGCACCCCAGGGGGCGACTGGACCTCAGATACGCAGTATTTT. It codes for CASSTPGGDWTSDTQYF.

This rearrangement joins TRBV7-8 to TRBJ1-1; TRBD1 might be the D (6 bases). The CDR3 is made up of 15 amino acids. Per germline, CDR1 SGHVS and CDR2 FQNEAQ. With 5 bases removed from V and 5 bases from J, the gap between germline ends came to 18 bases. This chain's CDR3 is CASSPGWGGETEAFF. CDR3 DNA sequence: TGTGCCAGCAGCCCCGGTTGGGGGGGCGAGACTGAAGCTTTCTTT.

CDR3 region: CASRLLAGEPYEQYF. CDR3 DNA sequence: TGTGCCAGCAGGCTACTAGCGGGAGAACCCTACGAGCAGTACTTC. The V call is TRBV6-1, the J call TRBJ2-7; 11 bases line up with TRBD2. CDR1 MNHNS and CDR2 SASEGT come from the germline V gene. The CDR3 contains 15 residues. With V trimmed by 6 bases and J by 2 bases, 6 bases remained unmatched.

There are a few counts of this clone. One end of the junction does not line up with germline, which may come from a read error. The chain has TRBV7-6 and TRBJ2-7; 8 positions match TRBD1. CDR1 and CDR2 (germline): SGHVS, FNYEAQ. The CDR3 has 12 amino acids. CDR3 region: CASSLGGQARDF. As DNA, the CDR3 is TGTGCCAGCAGCTTAGGGGGACAGGCCAGGGATTTC.

This clone was found a few times. This rearrangement joins TRBV28 to TRBJ2-5; D gene uncertain. The V end lost 8 bases, the J end lost 2 bases, and 9 bases lay between the germline ends. The germline V gene encodes CDR1 MDHEN and CDR2 SYDVKM. CDR3 size: 12 residues. The CDR3 DNA reads TGTGCCAGCTTAAACAGACAAGAGACCCAGTACTTC. Translation: CASLNRQETQYF.

The V gene is TRBV29-1, the J gene TRBJ2-5, with D unresolved. Germline-derived CDR1 and CDR2 are SQVTM and ANQGSEA. This CDR3 has 13 residues. V shed 4 bases and J shed 0 bases, with 9 bases lying between them. This chain's CDR3 is CSVGGAYQETQYF. DNA for the CDR3: TGCAGCGTTGGCGGCGCGTACCAAGAGACCCAGTACTTC. Full variable domain (remainder filled in from reference TRBV29-1 and TRBJ2-5): SAVISQKPSRDICQRGTSLTIQCQVDSQVTMMFWYRQQPGQSLTLIATANQGSEATYESGFVIDKFPISRPNLTFSTLTVSNMSPEDSSIYLCSVGGAYQETQYFGPGTRLLVL.

The J gene is TRBJ1-2, the V gene TRBV6-1; TRBD1 matches 10 bases. The CDR3 has 18 amino acids. The germline CDR1 and CDR2 sequences are MNHNS and SASEGT. V shed 4 bases and J 0 bases; nucleotides not matched to a gene: 11. The CDR3 spells CASSAAPGQGLPNYGYTF. CDR3 nucleotide sequence: TGTGCCAGCAGTGCTGCTCCGGGACAGGGGCTACCTAACTATGGCTACACCTTC.

This chain connects TRBV7-2 to TRBJ2-1, with D maybe TRBD2 (6 bases). Germline assignment: CDR1 SGHTA and CDR2 FQGNSA. The CDR3 has 17 amino acids. V lost 5 bases, J lost 8 bases, and 25 bases lay in between. Written as DNA, the CDR3 is TGTGCCAGCAGCCTAAGACCCGGGACTGTGGCAACCGATGAGCAGTTCTTC. Its translation: CASSLRPGTVATDEQFF.

This clone has just a few counts. The rearrangement links TRBV19 to TRBJ2-5; 8 nucleotides align to TRBD1. The CDR3 covers 14 residues. With V trimmed by 10 bases and J by 5 bases, 12 bases remained unmatched. From germline, CDR1 is LNHDA and CDR2 SQIVND (reference sequence). The CDR3 spells CATQQQGEGETQYF. The CDR3 DNA is TGTGCCACACAGCAACAGGGGGAAGGTGAGACCCAGTACTTC.